This T cell receptor (beta chain) was sequenced in a study of shared clonotypes between healthy human individuals. Comment on this clone: What it binds is not known.

Study conclusions and caveats: Around 5.4% of naive CD4 clonotypes were common to a handful of donors. Estimated richness was generally greater in naive than memory subsets.

Replicate PCRs from sorted subsets contained roughly 200 ng DNA, which is roughly 30,000 T cell genomes. Only in-frame clones appear in the TCRdb table, and some are missing; sequencing was by immunoSEQ multiplex PCR. The data hold roughly 400,000 clones, with approximately 97% observed a single time. CDR3 length equals 15 residues. The germline gives CDR1 GTSNPN, CDR2 SVGIG (reference sequence). V gave up 0 bases and J gave up 4 bases, with 15 bases separating them. Material for sequencing was memory CD8+ T cells sorted from blood. This sample's subset: CD45RO+ cells pooled with CCR7-negative TemRA cells. The source of this sequence is a man younger than 40 in good health. V and J are TRBV30 and TRBJ1-1; the D is unclear. The CDR3 loop reads CAWSVPLRKSTEAFF. The DNA for the CDR3 is TGTGCCTGGAGTGTACCCCTCCGCAAATCCACTGAAGCTTTCTTT.